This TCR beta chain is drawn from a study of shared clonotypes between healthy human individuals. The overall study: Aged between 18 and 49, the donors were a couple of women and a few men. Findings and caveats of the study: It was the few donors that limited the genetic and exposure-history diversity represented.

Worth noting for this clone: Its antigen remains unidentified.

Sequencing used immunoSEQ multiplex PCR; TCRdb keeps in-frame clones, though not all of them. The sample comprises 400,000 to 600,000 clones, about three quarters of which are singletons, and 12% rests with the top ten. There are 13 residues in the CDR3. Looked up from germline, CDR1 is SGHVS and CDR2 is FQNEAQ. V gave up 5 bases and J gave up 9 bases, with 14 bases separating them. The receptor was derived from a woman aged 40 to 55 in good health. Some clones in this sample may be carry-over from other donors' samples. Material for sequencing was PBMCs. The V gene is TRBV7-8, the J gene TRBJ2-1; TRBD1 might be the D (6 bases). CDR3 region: CASSRTVHGEQFF. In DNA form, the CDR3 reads TGTGCCAGCAGCCGGACAGTCCATGGTGAGCAGTTCTTC.